This T cell receptor beta chain came from a study of cytomegalovirus exposure and HLA in healthy donors. The CDR3 extends over 15 amino acids. Germline V gene data show CDR1 as SGHRS and CDR2 as YFSETQ. The V gene end was trimmed by 3 bases and the J gene end by 4 bases; junction bases not matched to a gene: 3. In the case of this clone: Its antigen is still unknown.

Findings of the study overall: TCR beta chain V- and J-gene trimming was linked, in a later analysis, to a missense variant in DCLRE1C.

The primer mix had 60 Vbeta and 13 Jbeta primers. In the study's own analysis: Some 9.9 million of roughly 81 million unique TCR beta chains were shared, per a later count. Using immunoSEQ multiplex PCR, the repertoire was profiled, and TCRdb retains in-frame clones only, with some absent. That table supplies the V and J calls and clone size; D and trimming were determined from the DNA. The table shows hundreds of thousands of clones, with 76% occurring only once. Input material: PBMCs. This TCR was sampled from a man aged 18-30 years in good health and CMV-seronegative. The gene calls are TRBV5-1 and TRBJ1-4; TRBD1 aligns across 10 bases. The CDR3 reads CASSWRTGGNEKLFF. Here the CDR3 DNA reads TGCGCCAGCAGCTGGAGGACAGGGGGTAATGAAAAACTGTTTTTT.